The 9 T cell receptor beta chains reported below all come from one sample, sequenced in a study of blood T cell repertoires in COVID-19. Using immunoSEQ multiplex PCR, the repertoire was profiled, and TCRdb retains in-frame clones only, with some absent. The sample shows some 350,000 clones, about 93% of them seen only once. Sequencing was carried out using peripheral blood. The origin of the receptors is a woman younger than 30 who had recovered from COVID-19.

This rearrangement joins TRBV7-2 to TRBJ1-1, with D hard to call. Germline V lookup: CDR1 SGHTA, CDR2 FQGNSA. The CDR3 has 15 amino acids. The ends were cut back, 5 bases at V and 3 bases at J, with 16 bases in the middle. CDR3 loop: CASSPEIQIYTEAFF. Here the CDR3 DNA reads TGTGCCAGCAGCCCCGAGATACAGATATACACTGAAGCTTTCTTT.

The chain couples TRBV15 to TRBJ2-3; D gene uncertain. This CDR3 is built from 13 residues. V lost 0 bases and J lost 8, with 9 bases in between. Germline V gene sequence: CDR1 LNHNV, CDR2 YYDKDF (reference sequence). The CDR3 coding sequence is TGTGCCACCAGCAGAGATTTCACTCCTACGCAGTATTTT. Amino acid sequence: CATSRDFTPTQYF.

The chain is built from TRBV7-2 and TRBJ2-2; D might be TRBD2 (6 bases). The CDR3 loop spans 15 amino acids. Germline CDR1 and CDR2: SGHTA and FQGNSA. V was cut by 1 base and J by 3 bases, with 9 bases left in between. The CDR3 here is CASSLVVADTGELFF. The CDR3 DNA follows: TGTGCCAGCAGCTTAGTGGTAGCGGACACCGGGGAGCTGTTTTTT. The full variable domain, rest sourced from reference TRBV7-2 and TRBJ2-2, is GAGVSQSPSNKVTEKGKDVELRCDPISGHTALYWYRQSLGQGLEFLIYFQGNSAPDKSGLPSDRFSAERTGGSVSTLTIQRTQQEDSAVYLCASSLVVADTGELFFGEGSRLTVL.

The chain carries TRBV11-2 and TRBJ2-2; 8 nucleotides line up with TRBD2. From germline, CDR1 is SGHAT and CDR2 FQNNGV. Trimming cost V 5 bases and J 0 bases; bases outside gene matches: 5. The CDR3 sequence is 16 residues long. The CDR3 DNA is TGTGCCAGCAGCCCCCAACTAGCGGCGAACACCGGGGAGCTGTTTTTT. It translates to CASSPQLAANTGELFF.

This sequence joins TRBV11-2 and TRBJ2-7, with D unclear. The CDR3 length is 13 residues. Germline loops: CDR1 SGHAT, CDR2 FQNNGV. The germline V and J ends were trimmed by 3 bases and 6 bases, with 12 bases remaining between them. This CDR3 reads CASSFELAREQYV. The DNA for the CDR3 is TGTGCCAGCAGCTTTGAATTGGCCCGCGAGCAGTACGTC.

The rearrangement joins TRBV7-9 to TRBJ1-2, with TRBD1 matching over 8 bases. CDR3 length equals 15 residues. The germline CDR1 and CDR2 sequences are SEHNR and FQNEAQ (reference sequence). Germline trimming cut 3 bases from V and 8 bases from J; bases unmatched to any gene: 11. The CDR3 reads CASSFPGRDRKGYTF. The DNA of the CDR3 is TGTGCCAGCAGCTTCCCTGGCCGGGACAGGAAAGGCTACACCTTC.

The CDR3 sequence: CASNDWNYGYTF. Written as DNA, the CDR3 is TGTGCCAGCAACGACTGGAACTATGGCTACACCTTC. V gene TRBV3-1 (or the pseudogene TRBV3-2) combines with J gene TRBJ1-2, with D unresolved. Germline-derived CDR1 and CDR2 are LGHDT and YNNKEL (reference sequence). The germline V and J ends were trimmed by 7 bases and 2 bases, with 8 bases remaining between them. The CDR3 is 12 amino acids.

The chain employs TRBV7-8 and TRBJ2-5, with D tentatively TRBD2 (7 bases). CDR1 and CDR2 (germline): SGHVS, FQNEAQ. The CDR3 spans 18 residues. Trimming left V 5 bases short and J 5 bases short, with 27 bases between. The DNA of the CDR3 is TGTGCCAGCAGCCCAGGAACGCTAGCGGCAGTGAGGGGGGAGACCCAGTACTTC. Translated: CASSPGTLAAVRGETQYF.

The V and J genes are TRBV5-6 and TRBJ2-5; TRBD2 matches 7 bases. J gave up 7 bases and V 3 bases, and 24 bases lay outside the gene matches. Germline lookup yields CDR1 SGHDT and CDR2 YYEEEE. This CDR3 region has 19 residues. In DNA, the CDR3 is TGTGCCAGCAGCTCCCTTCACAGTGCGCGGGAGAGACGGCGGGGGACCCAGTACTTC. Protein: CASSSLHSARERRRGTQYF.